Below are 29 T cell receptor beta chains sequenced from a single sample in a study of blood T cell repertoires in COVID-19. Sequenced by immunoSEQ multiplex PCR; TCRdb stores in-frame clones only, minus some. The sample has 110,000 to 150,000 clones; around nine tenths are singletons. Sequencing was done on a sample of peripheral blood. Receptor source: a woman in her thirties or forties with acute or convalescent COVID-19.

This chain uses TRBV6-5 with TRBJ2-1; D not certain. CDR1 and CDR2 from the germline V gene are MNHEY and SVGAGI. V was shortened by 6 bases and J by 8 bases, with 17 bases between the two germline ends. The CDR3 runs to 14 residues. CDR3 loop: CASSDTLAAHEQFF. CDR3 coding DNA: TGTGCCAGCAGCGACACCCTGGCAGCACATGAGCAGTTCTTC.

This chain links TRBV30 with TRBJ1-1; D unclear. V was trimmed by 0 bases and J by 1 base, leaving 6 bases between them. The CDR3 is made up of 13 amino acids. CDR1 is GTSNPN and CDR2 is SVGIG in the germline V gene (reference sequence). CDR3 in amino acids: CAWSVFRNTEAFF. The CDR3 DNA follows: TGTGCCTGGAGTGTCTTTCGGAACACTGAAGCTTTCTTT.

This chain connects TRBV27 to TRBJ2-1; TRBD2 aligns across 8 bases. Germline values: CDR1 MNHEY, CDR2 SMNVEV (reference sequence). The CDR3 covers 16 residues. The J segment lost 2 bases and the V segment lost 9 bases, leaving 12 bases of the junction unmatched. The CDR3 here is CASRTGGKIAYNEQFF. CDR3 DNA sequence: TGTGCCAGTCGAACGGGGGGGAAGATCGCCTACAATGAGCAGTTCTTC.

This clone came up a few times. The rearrangement uses TRBV5-6 and TRBJ1-2; D is uncertain. Trimming stripped 0 bases from V and 8 bases from J, with 8 bases between. This CDR3 has 12 residues. The germline V gene has CDR1 SGHDT and CDR2 YYEEEE. CDR3 in DNA: TGTGCCAGCAGCTTGGGGCCGGGGGGCTACACCTTC. It codes for CASSLGPGGYTF.

This clone was seen once. CDR3 amino acids: CASSQGSRGQETQYF. CDR3 coding DNA: TGCGCCAGCAGCCAAGGATCCAGGGGTCAAGAGACCCAGTACTTC. The chain links TRBV4-3 to TRBJ2-5, with D tentatively TRBD1 (6 bases). This CDR3 contains 15 residues. Germline V lookup: CDR1 LGHNA, CDR2 YSLEER. The V and J ends lost 1 base and 2 bases respectively, with 11 bases between them.

This chain uses TRBV7-2 with TRBJ2-1; TRBD2 agrees at 7 bases. The germline V gene encodes CDR1 SGHTA and CDR2 FQGNSA. The trim removed 5 bases at V and 8 bases at J, leaving 18 bases unmatched. This CDR3 has 17 residues. The CDR3 nucleotides read TGTGCCAGCAGCCGTTCTGGGATGAGCGGGAATCGGTATGAGCAGTTCTTC. Translating gives CASSRSGMSGNRYEQFF.

This chain joins TRBV11-2 and TRBJ2-1; weak D call: TRBD2 (7 bases). Per the germline V gene, CDR1 is SGHAT and CDR2 is FQNNGV. Trimming cost V 2 bases and J 1 base, with 9 bases left between them. The length of the CDR3 is 15 residues. The CDR3 DNA sequence: TGTGCCAGCAGCTTAAGGGGGGGTTCCTACAATGAGCAGTTCTTC. It specifies CASSLRGGSYNEQFF.

The CDR3 DNA reads as TGTGCCAGCAGTTACATCCAAACTGGGGCCAACGTCCTGACTTTC. Translation gives CASSYIQTGANVLTF. The rearrangement joins TRBV6-5 to TRBJ2-6; no clear D. Trimming took 2 bases from V and 2 from J, leaving 7 bases between them. This CDR3 is built from 15 residues. Germline lookup yields CDR1 MNHEY and CDR2 SVGAGI.

The V call is TRBV7-9, the J call TRBJ1-5; D unclear. Germline assignment: CDR1 SEHNR and CDR2 FQNEAQ (reference sequence). CDR3 size: 13 residues. Between the trimmed V and J ends, which lost 1 base and 10 bases, there was a span of 11 bases. The chain's CDR3 is CASSLVLLVPQHF. CDR3 DNA: TGTGCCAGCAGCTTAGTCTTACTCGTACCCCAGCATTTT. The complete variable domain, with remaining parts taken from reference TRBV7-9 and TRBJ1-5, reads DTGVSQNPRHKITKRGQNVTFRCDPISEHNRLYWYRQTLGQGPEFLTYFQNEAQLEKSRLLSDRFSAERPKGSFSTLEIQRTEQGDSAMYLCASSLVLLVPQHFGDGTRLSIL.

The chain recombines TRBV6-5 with TRBJ1-1, with D tentatively TRBD1 (6 bases). The CDR3 length is 15 residues. CDR1 and CDR2 (germline): MNHEY, SVGAGI. V was shortened by 6 bases and J by 4 bases, with 18 bases between the two germline ends. The CDR3 DNA follows: TGTGCCAGCAGCCGCAGAGAGGGAGGGGGCACTGAAGCTTTCTTT. Its protein is CASSRREGGGTEAFF.

The chain joins TRBV6-5 to TRBJ1-1, with D unclear. The CDR3 runs 13 residues. Germline loops: CDR1 MNHEY, CDR2 SVGAGI. The V end lost 6 bases, the J end lost 4 bases, and 12 bases lay between the germline ends. The CDR3 loop reads CASSLRQATEAFF. The DNA of the CDR3 is TGTGCCAGCAGCCTTCGCCAGGCCACTGAAGCTTTCTTT.

This chain joins TRBV19 and TRBJ1-2; 8 bases agree with TRBD1. The CDR3 runs to 16 residues. V lost 3 bases, J lost 4 bases, and 10 bases stayed unmatched. CDR1 LNHDA and CDR2 SQIVND come from the germline V gene (reference sequence). The DNA for the CDR3 is TGTGCCAGTAGTATTTCCGGGACAGGCAAACTCTATGGCTACACCTTC. As protein: CASSISGTGKLYGYTF.

The chain is built from TRBV5-5 and TRBJ2-7; D may be TRBD2 (5 bases). Germline-derived CDR1 and CDR2 are SGHKS and YYEKEE (reference sequence). This CDR3 region has 16 residues. Trimming stripped 4 bases from V and 0 bases from J, with 17 bases between. The CDR3 loop is CASSPWTSASSYEQYF. The CDR3 bases are TGTGCCAGCAGCCCGTGGACTTCGGCTAGCTCCTACGAGCAGTACTTC.

The chain uses TRBV27 and TRBJ2-1; 15 bases map to TRBD2. With 2 bases clipped from V and 7 bases from J, the junction kept 3 bases outside the gene matches. The CDR3 runs 16 residues. CDR1 and CDR2 (germline): MNHEY, SMNVEV (reference sequence). CDR3 sequence: CASSLMGLAGGNEQFF. In DNA form, the CDR3 reads TGTGCCAGCAGTTTAATGGGACTAGCGGGAGGTAATGAGCAGTTCTTC.

The chain combines TRBV12-5 with TRBJ1-2; 9 nucleotides match TRBD1. Germline values: CDR1 LGHNT, CDR2 FRNRAP. The V gene end was trimmed by 0 bases and the J gene end by 0 bases; junction bases not matched to a gene: 8. CDR3 size: 18 residues. CDR3 in amino acids: CASGLVWDREEANYGYTF. CDR3 nucleotide sequence: TGTGCTAGTGGTTTGGTGTGGGACAGGGAGGAAGCTAACTATGGCTACACCTTC.

J is TRBJ1-2 and V is TRBV28; 8 bases align to TRBD1. The junction had 8 bases not matched to a gene; V was cut back by 6 bases and J by 5 bases. This CDR3 contains 14 residues. Per germline, CDR1 MDHEN and CDR2 SYDVKM. The CDR3 region has the DNA TGTGCCAGCAGACCCCCGGACAGGGTGTATGGCTACACCTTC. This gives the protein CASRPPDRVYGYTF.

This clone was observed a single time. V usage is TRBV6-2 or TRBV6-3 and J usage is TRBJ1-5; 7 nucleotides line up with TRBD1. This CDR3 region has 14 residues. The ends lost 1 base at V and 7 bases at J; junction bases unmatched: 4. The germline CDR1 and CDR2 sequences are MNHEY and SVGEGT. Written as DNA, the CDR3 is TGTGCCAGCAGTTACTGGCAGGGGGACCAGCCCCAGCATTTT. Amino acid sequence: CASSYWQGDQPQHF.

V is TRBV11-3 and J is TRBJ2-1, with TRBD2 matching 11 bases. The CDR3 has 15 amino acids. V was clipped by 5 bases and J by 7 bases; unmatched bases: 7. CDR1 is SGHNT and CDR2 is YENEEA in the germline V gene. For the CDR3, the DNA is TGTGCCAGCAGCCTACTAGCGGGGGCAATGAATGAGCAGTTCTTC. Translating gives CASSLLAGAMNEQFF.

The V gene is TRBV19, the J gene TRBJ1-5, with a possible D match to TRBD1 (6 bases). From germline, CDR1 is LNHDA and CDR2 SQIVND (reference sequence). The V end lost 3 bases, the J end lost 0 bases, and 15 bases lay between the germline ends. The CDR3 consists of 17 residues. The CDR3 region has the DNA TGTGCCAGTAGTATTTGGGGGGGCAGTTATAGCAATCAGCCCCAGCATTTT. It translates to CASSIWGGSYSNQPQHF.

V usage is TRBV18 and J usage is TRBJ2-7; 7 bases match TRBD2. The CDR3 length is 14 residues. The trim removed 3 bases at V and 0 bases at J, leaving 2 bases unmatched. The germline gives CDR1 KGHSH, CDR2 LQKENI. The CDR3 region is CASSPGLPSYEQYF. DNA of the CDR3: TGTGCCAGCTCACCGGGACTACCCTCCTACGAGCAGTACTTC.

This chain uses TRBV6-2 or TRBV6-3 with TRBJ1-2, with 10 bases that match TRBD1. Germline V CDR1 and CDR2: MNHEY, SVGEGT. CDR3 length: 13 amino acids. V lost 6 bases and J lost 7; bases outside the gene matches: 5. Here the CDR3 DNA reads TGTGCCAGCAGCGACAGGGGGCGAGGTGGCTACACCTTC. This translates into CASSDRGRGGYTF.

The rearrangement joins TRBV4-1 to TRBJ2-2, with D perhaps TRBD1 (5 bases). CDR1 MGHRA and CDR2 YSYEKL come from the germline V gene. V lost 0 bases to trimming and J lost 8 bases, with 19 bases between them. This CDR3 spans 17 amino acids. DNA for the CDR3: TGCGCCAGCAGCCAAGACGGAAGGGGCGCAACGACTGGGGAGCTGTTTTTT. Protein sequence: CASSQDGRGATTGELFF.

V and J are TRBV25-1 and TRBJ2-3; D not resolved. This CDR3 is built from 14 residues. Trimming stripped 7 bases from V and 0 bases from J, with 11 bases between. In germline, CDR1 is MGHDK, CDR2 SYGVNS. CDR3 sequence reads: CASTDGFSTDTQYF. CDR3 bases: TGTGCCAGCACTGACGGGTTTAGCACAGATACGCAGTATTTT.

This chain uses TRBV7-2 with TRBJ1-2; 9 bases are a match to TRBD1. There are 13 residues in the CDR3. The V gene's germline CDR1 is SGHTA and CDR2 FQGNSA. J lost 8 bases, V lost 6 bases, and 7 bases had no gene match. The CDR3 sequence is CASSTGTGNGYTF. The DNA for the CDR3 is TGTGCCAGCAGTACCGGGACAGGGAACGGCTACACCTTC.

In DNA, the CDR3 is TGTGCCAGCACCCCCTCGGGGATGGCTACGCATGAGCAGTTCTTC. Its protein product is CASTPSGMATHEQFF. The V gene is TRBV7-9, the J gene TRBJ2-1, with a possible D match to TRBD2 (5 bases). The V end was cut by 7 bases, the J end by 8 bases, with 21 bases between. The CDR3 covers 15 residues. Germline CDR1 is SEHNR and CDR2 is FQNEAQ (reference sequence). The complete variable domain, with remaining parts taken from reference TRBV7-9 and TRBJ2-1, reads DTGVSQNPRHKITKRGQNVTFRCDPISEHNRLYWYRQTLGQGPEFLTYFQNEAQLEKSRLLSDRFSAERPKGSFSTLEIQRTEQGDSAMYLCASTPSGMATHEQFFGPGTRLTVL.

The chain has TRBV6-2 or TRBV6-3 and TRBJ2-7; TRBD2 agrees at 8 bases. The V gene end was trimmed by 4 bases and the J gene end by 3 bases; junction bases not matched to a gene: 8. Per germline, CDR1 MNHEY and CDR2 SVGEGT. The length of the CDR3 is 15 residues. The CDR3 region is CASSSRGGLFYEQYF. DNA for the CDR3: TGTGCCAGCAGTTCCCGGGGGGGCCTTTTCTACGAGCAGTACTTC.

V gene TRBV2 combines with J gene TRBJ1-2; D may be TRBD1 (5 bases). Germline CDR1 and CDR2: SNHLY and FYNNEI. This CDR3 has 12 amino acids. CDR3 residues: CARGSLGYGYTF. In nucleotides, the CDR3 is TGTGCACGGGGGAGTTTGGGCTATGGCTACACCTTC.

The chain couples TRBV24-1 to TRBJ2-5; 7 nucleotides line up with TRBD1. Per germline, CDR1 KGHDR and CDR2 SFDVKD. The V segment lost 0 bases and the J segment 2 bases; nucleotides outside the gene matches: 2. The CDR3 totals 15 residues. DNA of the CDR3: TGTGCCACCAGTGATTTGGGGGGACAGCAAGAGACCCAGTACTTC. Translating gives CATSDLGGQQETQYF.

As for this clone: The limits of the CDR3 on the DNA are not certain, so only TCRdb's listed CDR3 is given. This sequence joins TRBV12-1 and TRBJ2-2; the table's D call of TRBD2 was not tested on the DNA. TRBV12-1 is labeled a pseudogene. With termini counted, the CDR3 has 19 amino acids. CDR3 protein: CASSFARGTAGACTGELFF.